These T cell receptor beta chains were read from a single sample in a study of breast tumors, draining lymph nodes, adjacent tissues. One entry per CDR3 protein, called by TCRdb with MiXCR from the multiplex PCR reads. The sample includes 100,000 or so distinct CDR3 sequences, about 20% of them seen just once. Material: axillary lymph node tissue. All receptors derive from a female donor with breast cancer. Some clones in this sample may be carry-over from other donors' samples. Each CDR3 is given with its conserved first and last residue. The order of the fields is D gene, J gene, V gene, clone size, CDR3 DNA, CDR3 protein. A D gene is named only where the DNA matches it firmly. Clone size is given for some rows only: seen once, a few or many times, or a class if the clone is expanded.

.,TRBJ2-2,TRBV11-2,many,TGTGCCAGCAGCGTGCGGGGTAACGGGGAGCTGTTTTTT,CASSVRGNGELFF
.,TRBJ1-2,TRBV11-2,many,TGTGCCAGCAGCCAACCGGGACGGAACTATGGCTACACCTTC,CASSQPGRNYGYTF
.,TRBJ2-2,TRBV12-3/TRBV12-4,.,TGTGCCAGCAGCCGGGACACCCACACCGGGGAGCTGTTTTTT,CASSRDTHTGELFF
.,TRBJ1-2,TRBV3-1,few,TGTGCCAGCAGCCAAGCGGGGGGTGGGGTGTTTCGGAATTATGGCTACACCTTC,CASSQAGGGVFRNYGYTF
.,TRBJ2-5,TRBV5-1,many,TGCGCCAGCAGCTTGGCCGGTAGTTGGGGGCGCGGAGAGACCCAGTACTTC,CASSLAGSWGRGETQYF
.,TRBJ2-1,TRBV14,many,TGTGCCAGCAGCCAAGAGGGCCGGGAACTCAATGAGCAGTTCTTC,CASSQEGRELNEQFF
TRBD2,TRBJ2-7,TRBV20-1,many,TGCAGTGCTCCCCGGACTAGCGGGATGACCTACGAGCAGTACTTC,CSAPRTSGMTYEQYF
.,TRBJ2-6,TRBV5-1,few,TGCGCCAGCAACCCGTACTCTGGGGCCAACGTCCTGACTTTC,CASNPYSGANVLTF
.,TRBJ2-2,TRBV6-5,.,TGTGCCAGCAAGCTGCCGGGGACCGGGGAGCTGTTTTTT,CASKLPGTGELFF
.,TRBJ2-3,TRBV20-1,many,TGCAGTGCTAGGGCAGGGCGGGGCACAGATACGCAGTATTTT,CSARAGRGTDTQYF
TRBD1,TRBJ1-1,TRBV12-3/TRBV12-4,.,TGTGCCAGCAGTCCCAGACAGGGAGGAAACACTGAAGCTTTCTTT,CASSPRQGGNTEAFF
TRBD1,TRBJ1-2,TRBV2,many,TGTGCCGGACGGCGAAACCGGGACACCCAGGGGGATGGCTACACCTTC,CAGRRNRDTQGDGYTF
.,TRBJ2-7,TRBV27,.,TGTGCCAGCAGTTTAGGAGGTACACTATTCTACGAGCAGTACTTC,CASSLGGTLFYEQYF
.,TRBJ1-6,TRBV6-1,many,TGTGCCAGCAGGACTTCGGGAAATTCACCCCTCCACTTT,CASRTSGNSPLHF
TRBD1,TRBJ2-1,TRBV5-1,many,TGCGCCAGCAGTCAGGGGACAGGGGGTTCCACTGAGCAGTTCTTC,CASSQGTGGSTEQFF
.,TRBJ2-7,TRBV15,once,TGTGCCACCAGCAGACAAAAACCCAGTCGCGACTACGAGCAGTACTTC,CATSRQKPSRDYEQYF
.,TRBJ2-1,TRBV9,many,TGTGCCAGCAGCGTAGTCTCCAGAAACAATGAGCAGTTCTTC,CASSVVSRNNEQFF
.,TRBJ1-5,TRBV18,.,TGTGCCAGCCCCGGACTAAATAGCTTGAAGCCCCAGCATTTT,CASPGLNSLKPQHF
.,TRBJ2-3,TRBV20-1,many,TGCAGTGCTCCTGAGAAGTCCACAGATACGCAGTATTTT,CSAPEKSTDTQYF
TRBD1,TRBJ1-2,TRBV6-6,many,TGTGCCAGCAGTCCCTCGGACAGGGAGGGCTATGGCTACACCTTC,CASSPSDREGYGYTF
TRBD1,TRBJ1-2,TRBV5-4,many,TGTGCCAGCAGTTCCGGGACAGGGTTAAAGAATGGCTACACCTTC,CASSSGTGLKNGYTF
.,TRBJ2-7,TRBV11-2,many,TGTGCCAGCAGCCGTACAAGTTTCGCCGACTACGAGCAGTACTTC,CASSRTSFADYEQYF
TRBD1,TRBJ2-7,TRBV11-1,many,TGTGCCAGCAGCTCCAGACAGGGGGCAGGCTACGAGCAGTACTTC,CASSSRQGAGYEQYF
.,TRBJ1-6,TRBV25-1,.,TGTGCCAGCAGCTCGGCGACCCATAATTCACCCCTCCACTTT,CASSSATHNSPLHF
TRBD2,TRBJ2-1,TRBV20-1,.,TGCAGTGCTAGGCCCCTGGGGCGGGAGAGCTACAATGAGCAGTTCTTC,CSARPLGRESYNEQFF
.,TRBJ1-2,TRBV7-9,few,TGTGCCAGCAGCTTATTTCCCGTAGGGAAAGCTGGCTACACCTTC,CASSLFPVGKAGYTF
TRBD1,TRBJ1-5,TRBV12-3/TRBV12-4,many,TGTGCCAGCAGGACAGGGGATCAGCCCCAGCATTTT,CASRTGDQPQHF
.,TRBJ2-2,TRBV19,many,TGTGCCACCGGGACACTGAACACCGGGGAGCTGTTTTTT,CATGTLNTGELFF
.,TRBJ2-7,TRBV7-8,many,TGTGCCAGCAGCGCCGTTGGAGCCACCTACGAGCAGTACTTC,CASSAVGATYEQYF
TRBD1,TRBJ2-2,TRBV6-6,few,TGTGCCAGCAGTCCACCCCCGACGACAGGGGGTCGCACCGGGGAGCTGTTTTTT,CASSPPPTTGGRTGELFF
.,TRBJ2-7,TRBV15,many,TGTGCCACCAGCAGAGATGTTTCGGCATCCTACGAGCAGTACTTC,CATSRDVSASYEQYF
.,TRBJ2-7,TRBV11-2,many,TGTGCCAGCAGCTCTAGTTGGGAGCAGTACTTC,CASSSSWEQYF
TRBD2,TRBJ2-7,TRBV7-8,.,TGTGCCAGCAGCTCCCACTCGAGGCGGGGGGCTTTCTACGAGCAGTACTTC,CASSSHSRRGAFYEQYF
TRBD2,TRBJ2-5,TRBV4-1,many,TGCGCCAGCAGCCCCGGACTAGCGGGAACCCAAGAGACCCAGTACTTC,CASSPGLAGTQETQYF
.,TRBJ2-1,TRBV5-1,many,TGCGCCAGCAGCTTCGAGGGACAAATCTACAATGAGCAGTTCTTC,CASSFEGQIYNEQFF
TRBD2,TRBJ2-1,TRBV11-2,many,TGTGCCAGCAGCTTTGGGACTAGCGGGAGAAACAATGAGCAGTTCTTC,CASSFGTSGRNNEQFF
.,TRBJ1-2,TRBV6-6,once,TGTGCCGGCAGGGACGATAACTATGGCTACACCTTC,CAGRDDNYGYTF
.,TRBJ2-1,TRBV20-1,many,TGCAGTGCCGGTATTGGGGAGCAGTTCTTC,CSAGIGEQFF
TRBD1,TRBJ1-3,TRBV3-1,many,TGTGCCAGCAGCCAGGGACAGGGTCCCTGGAACACCATATATTTT,CASSQGQGPWNTIYF
.,TRBJ2-7,TRBV11-3,many,TGTGCCAGCAGCTTCCCTGGGGAGAGCGACGAGCAGTACTTC,CASSFPGESDEQYF